The next 17 T cell receptor beta chains were all read from a single sample in a study of response to subunit inactivated influenza vaccine (dated 2018 in TCRdb). Library creation used RT-PCR. TCRdb names Illumina HiSeq 2500 as the instrument used. Clones were called with MiXCR by TCRdb after fastp trimmed the public reads at Q25, and only in-frame beta chains were retained. A single entry per CDR3 protein holds the most common genes and DNA from its merged rows. This sample comprises roughly 150,000 distinct CDR3 sequences, roughly a tenth of them detected only once. The ten largest clones capture approximately 13% of the sample. The sample's time point label, in plain terms: 45 days after influenza vaccine administration. The material was non-naive T cells sorted from PBMCs, obtained about 40 days after vaccination. In the paper's terms, the cell subset or site label means: memory T cell fraction. The origin of the receptors is a man in his fifties or sixties who received an inactivated influenza vaccine. Donor details come from another sample of the same person, matched by shared clones.

This clonotype has a count of ten or more. The chain combines TRBV15 with TRBJ2-6, with D perhaps TRBD1 or TRBD2 (5 bases each). CDR1 is LNHNV, CDR2 YYDKDF, per germline (reference sequence). Trimming removed 0 bases at V and 0 bases at J, with 9 bases between. The CDR3 has 17 residues. The CDR3 region has the DNA TGTGCCACCAGCAGAGATGGGGACGGCTCTGGGGCCAACGTCCTGACTTTC. The encoded protein is CATSRDGDGSGANVLTF. Full variable domain (missing parts from reference TRBV15 and TRBJ2-6): DAMVIQNPRYQVTQFGKPVTLSCSQTLNHNVMYWYQQKSSQAPKLLFHYYDKDFNNEADTPDNFQSRRPNTSFCFLDIRSPGLGDTAMYLCATSRDGDGSGANVLTFGAGSRLTVL.

This clonotype was observed at least ten times. The V gene is TRBV3-1, the J gene TRBJ1-6, with D perhaps matching TRBD1 (6 bases). Germline V gene data show CDR1 as LGHDT and CDR2 as YNNKEL (reference sequence). The CDR3 runs 18 residues. V dropped 3 bases and J dropped 0 bases, with 15 bases sitting between them. This CDR3 reads CASSHGGHISSYNSPLHF. As DNA, the CDR3 is TGTGCCAGCAGCCACGGGGGGCACATCAGCTCCTATAATTCACCCCTCCACTTT.

The table lists this clonotype with a few counts. The CDR3: CASSYPSAGFDEQYF. The CDR3 DNA sequence: TGTGCCAGCAGTTACCCATCCGCTGGGTTCGACGAGCAGTACTTC. V is TRBV6-2 or TRBV6-3 and J is TRBJ2-7; D remains unclear. Germline CDR1 is MNHEY and CDR2 is SVGEGT. Trimming pared 2 bases from V and 5 bases from J, leaving 16 bases between. This CDR3 contains 15 residues.

The CDR3 spells CASRLRVGELFF. The CDR3 region has the DNA TGTGCCAGCAGGTTAAGGGTTGGGGAGCTGTTTTTT. The V gene is TRBV27, the J gene TRBJ2-2; D gene ambiguous. This CDR3 region has 12 residues. The ends were cut back, 6 bases at V and 8 bases at J, with 10 bases in the middle. CDR1 and CDR2 from the germline V gene are MNHEY and SMNVEV (reference sequence).

The chain recombines TRBV10-3 with TRBJ2-2, with D uncertain. The CDR3 has 13 amino acids. V lost 1 base to trimming and J lost 7 bases, with 7 bases between them. CDR1 ENHRY and CDR2 SYGVKD come from the germline V gene. CDR3 protein: CAISEYQDGELFF. In nucleotides, the CDR3 is TGTGCCATCAGTGAGTACCAGGACGGGGAGCTGTTTTTT.

This CDR3 reads CASSPPRIGPLFF. CDR3 bases: TGTGCCAGCTCACCACCCCGAATAGGTCCCCTGTTTTTT. The chain couples TRBV18 to TRBJ1-4; D unresolved. This CDR3 spans 13 amino acids. Trimming cost V 0 bases and J 14 bases, with 13 bases left between them. The germline gives CDR1 KGHSH, CDR2 LQKENI.

This clonotype was picked up a small number of times. The chain uses TRBV7-2 and TRBJ2-7; D is uncertain. The CDR3 has 11 residues. The germline gives CDR1 SGHTA, CDR2 FQGNSA. Trimming took off 5 bases at V and 2 bases at J, with 4 bases between the two ends. This CDR3 is CASSATYEQYF. Here the CDR3 DNA reads TGTGCCAGCAGCGCGACCTACGAGCAGTACTTC.

This chain uses TRBV28 with TRBJ2-7; no reliable D call. This CDR3 has 15 residues. Trimming pared 3 bases from V and 7 bases from J, leaving 19 bases between. CDR1 MDHEN and CDR2 SYDVKM come from the germline V gene. Written as DNA, the CDR3 is TGTGCCAGCAGTTTGCTTGGCAGGTACTCGGCTGAGCAGTACTTC. This gives the protein CASSLLGRYSAEQYF.

This rearrangement joins TRBV27 to TRBJ2-1; 7 bases match TRBD1. The CDR3 covers 13 residues. Germline CDR1 MNHEY, CDR2 SMNVEV (reference sequence). Trimming removed 3 bases from V and 9 bases from J; junction bases left unmatched: 5. The CDR3 DNA reads TGTGCCAGCAGTTTCCAGGGGGTAGGTGAGCAGTTCTTC. It is translated as CASSFQGVGEQFF.

This clonotype was detected a few times. J is TRBJ1-4 and V is TRBV2, with 8 positions matching TRBD1. Germline CDR1 is SNHLY and CDR2 is FYNNEI. V lost 5 bases and J lost 8; bases outside the gene matches: 7. The CDR3 is made up of 14 amino acids. CDR3 in amino acids: CASSTTGVEEKLFF. For the CDR3, the DNA is TGTGCCAGCAGTACGACAGGGGTGGAGGAAAAACTGTTTTTT. Combining the CDR3 with reference TRBV2 and TRBJ1-4 gives the whole variable domain EPEVTQTPSHQVTQMGQEVILRCVPISNHLYFYWYRQILGQKVEFLVSFYNNEISEKSEIFDDQFSVERPDGSNFTLKIRSTKLEDSAMYFCASSTTGVEEKLFFGSGTQLSVL.

This clonotype came up many times. The DNA for the CDR3 is TGTGCCAGCTCGAGACTAGCTAGCTACGAGCAGTACTTC. This sequence encodes CASSRLASYEQYF. The chain joins TRBV3-1 to TRBJ2-7; 7 bases align to TRBD2. Losses at the gene ends were 8 bases for V and 3 bases for J; bases not matched to a gene: 7. Looked up from germline, CDR1 is LGHDT and CDR2 is YNNKEL (reference sequence). The CDR3 spans 13 residues.

This chain joins TRBV5-4 and TRBJ2-1; 10 nucleotides agree with TRBD2. Germline lookup yields CDR1 SGHNT and CDR2 YYREEE (reference sequence). The CDR3 runs to 17 residues. The V segment lost 0 bases and the J segment 8 bases; nucleotides outside the gene matches: 11. The CDR3, as DNA: TGTGCCAGCAGCTTGGTCGTAAGAAGCGGGGGGGCGTATGAGCAGTTCTTC. The encoded protein is CASSLVVRSGGAYEQFF.

Sample share makes this clonotype medium-sized. This sequence joins TRBV5-1 and TRBJ1-2; 7 nucleotides agree with TRBD1. The CDR3 extends over 14 amino acids. Trimming at V came to 0 bases and at J to 7 bases, leaving 6 bases not matched to a gene. Germline CDR1 reads SGHRS; CDR2 reads YFSETQ. This CDR3 is CASSLGATGSGYTF. CDR3 DNA: TGCGCCAGCAGCTTGGGGGCGACAGGGTCTGGCTACACCTTC.

This clonotype has a count of ten or more. The rearrangement links TRBV6-1 to TRBJ2-7; D is undetermined. The length of the CDR3 is 14 residues. Trimming removed 6 bases at V and 3 bases at J, with 15 bases between. From germline, CDR1 is MNHNS and CDR2 SASEGT. Written as DNA, the CDR3 is TGTGCCAGCAGCGAACGTGGCTTTAGCTACGAGCAGTACTTC. This encodes CASSERGFSYEQYF.

The chain is built from TRBV6-5 and TRBJ2-5; D unclear. Trimming removed 0 bases at V and 5 bases at J, with 10 bases between. In germline, CDR1 is MNHEY, CDR2 SVGAGI. The CDR3 is made up of 14 amino acids. CDR3 residues: CASSYSGILETQYF. The CDR3 DNA sequence: TGTGCCAGCAGTTACTCGGGGATTTTGGAGACCCAGTACTTC.

This clonotype was observed a handful of times. V and J are TRBV3-1 and TRBJ2-7; D perhaps matches TRBD2 (5 bases). The length of the CDR3 is 12 residues. V was trimmed by 4 bases and J by 5 bases, leaving 9 bases between them. The germline CDR1 and CDR2 sequences are LGHDT and YNNKEL (reference sequence). In nucleotides, the CDR3 is TGTGCCAGCAGCCCTCCTAGCAACGAGCAGTACTTC. Its translation: CASSPPSNEQYF.

This clonotype was recorded at least ten times. This chain connects TRBV5-1 to TRBJ2-7; D ambiguous. Trimming took off 0 bases at V and 6 bases at J, with 10 bases between the two ends. CDR1 is SGHRS, CDR2 YFSETQ, per germline. This CDR3 comprises 13 residues. CDR3 coding DNA: TGCGCCAGCAGCTTGGATCCAGCTATCGAGCAGTACTTC. It translates to CASSLDPAIEQYF.